A selection of T cell receptor beta chains follows, all from one sample in a study of beta chain features in type 1 diabetes. Produced via immunoSEQ multiplex PCR; TCRdb's table is partial and in-frame only. This table holds nearly 700,000 clones, around 15% found once. The specimen was naive CD4+ T cells from blood. The receptors stem from a man aged 18 to 30 with type 1 diabetes. Each CDR3 is given with its conserved first and last residue. Each record gives: V gene, clone size, D gene, J gene, CDR3 protein, CDR3 DNA. A D gene is named only where the DNA matches it firmly. The listing skips clone size in some rows; elsewhere it reads once, few, many or a size class.

TRBV7-9,-,-,TRBJ2-1,CASSLNVDTGGAYNEQFF,TGTGCCAGCAGCTTAAACGTTGATACAGGGGGGGCTTACAATGAGCAGTTCTTC
TRBV29-1,few,-,TRBJ1-1,CSSSTDSGNTEAFF,TGCAGCTCGTCAACAGATTCCGGGAACACTGAAGCTTTCTTT
TRBV9,-,-,TRBJ1-2,CASSVGTEAGFGDGYTF,TGTGCCAGCAGCGTAGGGACGGAGGCAGGGTTCGGGGATGGCTACACCTTC
TRBV7-9,few,-,TRBJ1-2,CASSLGTYYGYTF,TGTGCCAGCAGCTTAGGGACTTACTATGGCTACACCTTC
TRBV19,few,TRBD1,TRBJ1-2,CASSPLADRDFLYGYTF,TGTGCCAGTAGTCCGTTGGCGGACAGGGACTTTCTCTATGGCTACACCTTC
TRBV30,few,-,TRBJ1-4,CAWSVSGNEKLFF,TGTGCCTGGAGTGTATCGGGGAATGAAAAACTGTTTTTT
TRBV19,-,-,TRBJ1-5,CASTLVDLSNQPQHF,TGTGCCAGTACCCTGGTGGACCTTAGCAATCAGCCCCAGCATTTT
TRBV4-1,-,TRBD1,TRBJ1-2,CASSHKTGGDGYTF,TGCGCCAGCAGCCATAAGACAGGGGGGGATGGCTACACCTTC
TRBV5-1,-,TRBD1,TRBJ2-7,CASSFVAGGSYEQYF,TGCGCCAGCAGCTTTGTCGCAGGGGGCAGCTACGAGCAGTACTTC
TRBV30,-,-,TRBJ1-2,CAWRGQRNYGYTF,TGTGCCTGGAGAGGACAGCGTAACTATGGCTACACCTTC
TRBV30,few,-,TRBJ1-4,CAWSRGTNEKLFF,TGTGCCTGGAGTCGTGGGACTAATGAAAAACTGTTTTTT
TRBV5-1,-,-,TRBJ2-7,CASRVPRGSGSEQYF,TGCGCCAGCAGGGTACCAAGGGGATCTGGTTCCGAGCAGTACTTC
TRBV28,few,TRBD1,TRBJ2-7,CASSGPGQGGISYEQYF,TGTGCCAGCAGTGGACCCGGACAGGGGGGAATCTCCTACGAGCAGTACTTC
TRBV15,few,-,TRBJ2-2,CATSRDRVLTGELFF,TGTGCCACCAGCAGAGATCGGGTGTTAACCGGGGAGCTGTTTTTT
TRBV30,-,-,TRBJ1-1,CAWSVPINTEAFF,TGTGCCTGGAGTGTACCCATCAACACTGAAGCTTTCTTT
TRBV9,-,-,TRBJ1-2,CASSAPDRPNNYGYTF,TGTGCCAGCAGCGCGCCTGACAGGCCCAATAACTATGGCTACACCTTC
TRBV4-1,-,-,TRBJ1-4,CASSQDRNTGTTNEKLFF,TGCGCCAGCAGCCAAGATCGGAATACAGGGACAACTAATGAAAAACTGTTTTTT
TRBV30,few,-,TRBJ2-3,CAWGGTDTQYF,TGTGCCTGGGGCGGGACAGATACGCAGTATTTT
TRBV28,few,-,TRBJ2-1,CASSFSGRTEQFF,TGTGCCAGCAGTTTCTCCGGAAGGACTGAGCAGTTCTTC
TRBV12-5,few,TRBD1,TRBJ2-5,CASGLVLGGEETQYF,TGTGCTAGTGGTTTGGTACTAGGGGGCGAAGAGACCCAGTACTTC
TRBV9,-,-,TRBJ2-2,CASSAAFNTGELFF,TGTGCCAGCAGCGCAGCCTTTAACACCGGGGAGCTGTTTTTT
TRBV6-5,few,-,TRBJ2-6,CASTQGNSGANVLTF,TGTGCCAGCACTCAAGGGAACTCTGGGGCCAACGTCCTGACTTTC
TRBV19,-,-,TRBJ2-1,CASRRQGLSYNEQFF,TGTGCCAGTCGGAGGCAGGGGTTGTCCTACAATGAGCAGTTCTTC
TRBV7-8,-,TRBD1,TRBJ1-5,CASSPRDSQNQPQHF,TGTGCCAGCAGCCCAAGGGACAGCCAGAATCAGCCCCAGCATTTT
TRBV5-6,few,-,TRBJ2-7,CASSFRGGSSYEQYF,TGTGCCAGCAGCTTCAGGGGAGGGAGCTCCTACGAGCAGTACTTC
TRBV7-2,few,-,TRBJ1-2,CASSFLDRLYGYTF,TGTGCCAGCAGCTTCCTCGACAGACTCTATGGCTACACCTTC
TRBV5-6,-,TRBD2,TRBJ2-5,CASSATGTSGTTWETQYF,TGTGCCAGCAGCGCGACCGGGACTAGCGGGACAACGTGGGAGACCCAGTACTTC
TRBV25-1,few,TRBD1,TRBJ1-2,CAPTGGLSDYGYTF,TGTGCACCGACAGGGGGCTTATCGGACTATGGCTACACCTTC
TRBV9,-,TRBD2,TRBJ2-1,CASSVVASGVPYNEQFF,TGTGCCAGCAGCGTAGTGGCTAGCGGGGTCCCCTACAATGAGCAGTTCTTC
TRBV5-6,-,-,TRBJ1-2,CASSPTLADFYGYTF,TGTGCCAGCAGCCCCACACTGGCGGATTTCTATGGCTACACCTTC
TRBV18,-,TRBD1,TRBJ2-1,CASSTQGAVYNEQFF,TGTGCCAGCTCTACTCAGGGGGCAGTCTACAATGAGCAGTTCTTC
TRBV30,-,-,TRBJ2-7,CAWSQGKGYEQYF,TGTGCCTGGAGCCAGGGGAAGGGCTACGAGCAGTACTTC
TRBV4-2,-,TRBD2,TRBJ2-7,CASSQGSGGSSYEQYF,TGTGCCAGCAGCCAAGGGAGCGGGGGGAGCTCCTACGAGCAGTACTTC
TRBV6-6,few,TRBD1,TRBJ1-2,CASSTLDRVYGYTF,TGTGCCAGCAGTACCCTCGACAGGGTATATGGCTACACCTTC
TRBV4-2,-,TRBD2,TRBJ2-1,CASRLKTSGGAIDEQFF,TGTGCCAGCAGGCTAAAAACTAGCGGGGGGGCCATAGATGAGCAGTTCTTC
TRBV5-6,-,TRBD1,TRBJ1-2,CASSAQGAEYGYTF,TGTGCCAGCAGCGCACAGGGGGCAGAGTATGGCTACACCTTC
TRBV5-1,few,-,TRBJ2-7,CASSFLVSSYEQYF,TGCGCCAGCAGCTTTTTGGTCAGCTCCTACGAGCAGTACTTC
TRBV2,few,-,TRBJ2-2,CASTRGGANTGELFF,TGTGCCAGCACCCGAGGCGGAGCGAACACCGGGGAGCTGTTTTTT
TRBV19,few,TRBD2,TRBJ2-1,CASSPGLAQGYDYNEQFF,TGTGCCAGTAGTCCGGGACTAGCGCAAGGCTACGACTACAATGAGCAGTTCTTC
TRBV4-1,-,-,TRBJ1-2,CASSQATLYGYTF,TGCGCCAGCAGCCAAGCGACTCTCTATGGCTACACCTTC
TRBV13,-,-,TRBJ2-5,CASSLRRDIRQETQYF,TGTGCCAGCAGCTTAAGGAGGGACATCAGACAAGAGACCCAGTACTTC
TRBV14,few,-,TRBJ1-4,CASSQVPGTSEKLFF,TGTGCCAGCAGCCAAGTCCCCGGGACGAGTGAAAAACTGTTTTTT
TRBV20-1,few,TRBD2,TRBJ2-1,CSALTGGEQFF,TGCAGTGCCCTTACGGGGGGTGAGCAGTTCTTC
TRBV29-1,-,-,TRBJ2-5,CSVAGLPVGTQYF,TGCAGCGTTGCGGGACTCCCTGTTGGGACCCAGTACTTC
TRBV9,few,TRBD2,TRBJ2-5,CASSRLAGIQETQYF,TGTGCCAGCAGCCGACTAGCGGGGATCCAAGAGACCCAGTACTTC
TRBV19,-,-,TRBJ1-5,CASSPARVNQPQHF,TGTGCCAGTAGTCCCGCCAGGGTCAATCAGCCCCAGCATTTT
TRBV20-1,few,-,TRBJ2-4,CSARDDIQYF,TGCAGTGCTAGAGACGACATTCAGTACTTC
TRBV30,-,-,TRBJ1-4,CAWAEEKLFF,TGTGCCTGGGCAGAGGAAAAACTGTTTTTT
TRBV2,few,-,TRBJ2-7,CATGDGEQYF,TGTGCCACGGGGGATGGCGAGCAGTACTTC
TRBV6-5,few,-,TRBJ1-1,CASFARVGTEAFF,TGTGCCAGCTTCGCAAGGGTGGGCACTGAAGCTTTCTTT